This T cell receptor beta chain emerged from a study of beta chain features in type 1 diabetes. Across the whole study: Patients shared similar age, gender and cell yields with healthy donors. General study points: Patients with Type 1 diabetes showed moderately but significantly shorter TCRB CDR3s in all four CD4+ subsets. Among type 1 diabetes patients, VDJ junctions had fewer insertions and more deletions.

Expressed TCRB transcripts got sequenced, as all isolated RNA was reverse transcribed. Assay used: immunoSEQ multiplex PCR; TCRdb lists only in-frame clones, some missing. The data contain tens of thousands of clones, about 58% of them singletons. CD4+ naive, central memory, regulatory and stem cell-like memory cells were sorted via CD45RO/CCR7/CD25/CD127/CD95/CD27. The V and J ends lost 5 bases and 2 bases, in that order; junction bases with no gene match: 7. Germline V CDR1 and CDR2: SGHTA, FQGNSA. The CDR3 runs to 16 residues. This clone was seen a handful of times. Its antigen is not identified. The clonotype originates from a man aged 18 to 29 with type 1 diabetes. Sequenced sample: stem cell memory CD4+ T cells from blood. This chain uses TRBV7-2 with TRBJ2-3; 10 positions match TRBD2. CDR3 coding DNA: TGTGCCAGCAGCATCCTAGCGGGGGCCTACACAGATACGCAGTATTTT. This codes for CASSILAGAYTDTQYF.